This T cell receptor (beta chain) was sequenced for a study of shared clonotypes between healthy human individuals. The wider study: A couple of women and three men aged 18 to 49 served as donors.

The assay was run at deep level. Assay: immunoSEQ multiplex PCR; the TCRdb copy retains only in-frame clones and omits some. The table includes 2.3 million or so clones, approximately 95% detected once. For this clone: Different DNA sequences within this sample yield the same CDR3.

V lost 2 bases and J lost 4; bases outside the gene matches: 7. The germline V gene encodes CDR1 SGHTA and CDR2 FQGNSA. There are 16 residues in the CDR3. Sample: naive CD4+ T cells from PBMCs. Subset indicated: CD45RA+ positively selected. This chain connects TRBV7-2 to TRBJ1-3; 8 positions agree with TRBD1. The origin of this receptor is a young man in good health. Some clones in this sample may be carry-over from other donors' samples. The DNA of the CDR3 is TGTGCCAGCAGCTTAAGCCAGGGGGCGAGCGGAAACACCATATATTTT. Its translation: CASSLSQGASGNTIYF.